These T cell receptor beta chains were read from a single sample in a study of OX40 agonist ivuxolimab in advanced cancers. Profiling relied on immunoSEQ multiplex PCR, and the TCRdb table lists in-frame clones only, not all of them. The sample consists of about 80,000 clones, 90% to 95% of them appearing once. The input for sequencing was CD4+ or CD8+ T cells sorted from blood, taken in a trial of the OX40 agonist ivuxolimab. Receptor source: an adult with an advanced solid tumor such as melanoma, head and neck, liver or kidney cancer. Each CDR3 is given with its conserved first and last residue. A D gene is named only where the DNA matches it firmly. Expanded clones get a size class; other rows say once, few or many, or leave the size out.

size,D,J,V,DNA,CDR3
-,TRBD1,TRBJ2-1,TRBV18,TGTGCCAGCTCACCTCTCGGACAGGGGCGCAATGAGCAGTTCTTC,CASSPLGQGRNEQFF
-,-,TRBJ1-5,TRBV11-2,TGTGCCAGCAGCCCAGACCCCTTTAGGCCTCAGCCCCAGCATTTT,CASSPDPFRPQPQHF
-,-,TRBJ1-5,TRBV19,TGTGCCAGTACCCCGGCCACGAGCGGCCCAGGGCAGCCCCAGCATTTT,CASTPATSGPGQPQHF
-,-,TRBJ1-4,TRBV5-1,TGCGCCAGCAGCCCGCGAGCGGGGACACCGCCGGGGAAACTGTTTTTT,CASSPRAGTPPGKLFF
-,TRBD2,TRBJ2-1,TRBV11-1,TGTGCCAGCAGCCCGACGACTAGCGGGAACAATGAGCAGTTCTTC,CASSPTTSGNNEQFF
-,TRBD2,TRBJ2-7,TRBV7-9,TGTGCCAGCAGCGTTGCTAGCGGGACTTCCTACGAGCAGTACTTC,CASSVASGTSYEQYF
once,TRBD2,TRBJ2-7,TRBV7-9,TGTGCCAGCAGCTTATACTCATCGGGAGGTGGCGAGCAGTACTTC,CASSLYSSGGGEQYF
-,-,TRBJ1-5,TRBV7-3,TGTGCCAGCAGCTTACAGTCAGGGAGCAATCAGCCCCAGCATTTT,CASSLQSGSNQPQHF
-,TRBD2,TRBJ2-3,TRBV5-4,TGTGCCAGCAACCCCGGGGGGACAGATACGCAGTATTTT,CASNPGGTDTQYF
-,-,TRBJ1-3,TRBV9,TGTGCCAGCAGCGGGGGGTCAGGGAGCTCTGGAAACACCATATATTTT,CASSGGSGSSGNTIYF
once,TRBD1,TRBJ2-3,TRBV15,TGTGCCACCAGCAGACCGGGCCCCCGGGGACAGGGGAGCACAGATACGCAGTATTTT,CATSRPGPRGQGSTDTQYF
-,TRBD2,TRBJ2-7,TRBV27,TGTGCCAGCCGCGTAAGGGCTAGCGGGAGATTCCACGAGCAGTACTTC,CASRVRASGRFHEQYF
-,-,TRBJ2-2,TRBV6-5,TGTGCCAGCAGACAGACCGGGTCCCTTCACGGGGAGCTGTTTTTT,CASRQTGSLHGELFF
once,-,TRBJ2-1,TRBV2,TGTGCCAGCAAATTAACCTTACCTGCTGACAATGAGCAGTTCTTC,CASKLTLPADNEQFF
-,TRBD2,TRBJ2-1,TRBV4-3,TGCGCCAGCAGCCAAGCCCGGACTAGCGCCGGGCATGAGCAGTTCTTC,CASSQARTSAGHEQFF
-,-,TRBJ2-7,TRBV30,TGTGCCTGGACAAAAAGGGGGGCAGGGAAAACCTACGAGCAGTACTTC,CAWTKRGAGKTYEQYF
-,TRBD2,TRBJ2-3,TRBV7-6,TGTGCCAGCAGCCCGCGGATAGCGGGAGTGAACGCAGATACGCAGTATTTT,CASSPRIAGVNADTQYF
-,-,TRBJ1-1,TRBV5-1,TGCGCCAGCAGCTCACAATTGAACACTGAAGCTTTCTTT,CASSSQLNTEAFF
-,-,TRBJ2-4,TRBV29-1,TGCAGCGTTGAAGGGCATGAAAACATTCAGTACTTC,CSVEGHENIQYF
-,-,TRBJ2-5,TRBV19,TGTGCCAGTAGTATACTGGTGTTCCAGGCCCAGTACTTC,CASSILVFQAQYF
-,TRBD2,TRBJ2-1,TRBV14,TGTGCCAGCAGCGCAACTAGCGGCCACACAGATGAGCAGTTCTTC,CASSATSGHTDEQFF
-,-,TRBJ1-2,TRBV28,TGTGCCAGCAGTTCACCGACAGGAAACCTCTATGGCTACACCTTC,CASSSPTGNLYGYTF
once,-,TRBJ2-5,TRBV7-8,TGTGCCAGCAGCTTAACTCCCGAACAGCAAGAGACCCAGTACTTC,CASSLTPEQQETQYF
-,-,TRBJ1-1,TRBV6-5,TGTGCCAGCAGTTACGGGGGGTACAGGGCGAACACTGAAGCTTTCTTT,CASSYGGYRANTEAFF
few,-,TRBJ2-1,TRBV21-1,TGTGCCAGCAGCGGGGACAGGCAGTTCTTC,CASSGDRQFF
-,-,TRBJ2-1,TRBV7-2,TGTGCCAGCAGCGGCCCGTGGGGGAACTACAATGAGCAGTTCTTC,CASSGPWGNYNEQFF
-,TRBD1,TRBJ2-4,TRBV7-9,TGTGCCAGCAGCTTTGGACAGGGTAAAAACATTCAGTACTTC,CASSFGQGKNIQYF
once,-,TRBJ2-1,TRBV18,TGTGCCAGCTCACCGGACAGTTTAGGTGAGCAGTTCTTC,CASSPDSLGEQFF
once,TRBD2,TRBJ2-2,TRBV6-1,TGTGCCAGCATTGACTTTATAGTGCGGGGGACCACCGGGGAGCTGTTTTTT,CASIDFIVRGTTGELFF
-,-,TRBJ2-7,TRBV7-3,TGTGCCAGCAGCCCAAACGGAGGGGAGCAGTACTTC,CASSPNGGEQYF
-,-,TRBJ1-3,TRBV11-2,TGTGCCAGCAGCCGCAATTGGGCTGGAAACACCATATATTTT,CASSRNWAGNTIYF
few,-,TRBJ2-3,TRBV6-5,TGTGCCAGCAGTACAAAAGGAGATACGCAGTATTTT,CASSTKGDTQYF
-,-,TRBJ2-7,TRBV4-1,TGCGCCAGCAGCCCCCAGGGGTGGAGCAGCTCCTACGAGCAGTACTTC,CASSPQGWSSSYEQYF
-,-,TRBJ2-1,TRBV6-5,TGTGCCAGCAGTTACTCTGTAGTCGCGTACAATGAGCAGTTCTTC,CASSYSVVAYNEQFF
-,-,TRBJ2-2,TRBV19,TGTGCCAGTAGTATAGTCGGGGCAGTTGTGGCCGGGGAGCTGTTTTTT,CASSIVGAVVAGELFF
-,-,TRBJ2-1,TRBV2,TGTGCCAGCAGGGCACGCAATGAGCAGTTCTTC,CASRARNEQFF
-,-,TRBJ1-3,TRBV15,TGTGCCACCAGCCCACCTTCAGACACCATATATTTT,CATSPPSDTIYF
once,TRBD1,TRBJ2-7,TRBV7-9,TGTGCCAGCAGCTTAGCGGGGACAGGGATTACAGAGCAGTACTTC,CASSLAGTGITEQYF
-,-,TRBJ1-5,TRBV5-1,TGCGCCAGCACCCACAATCAGCCCCAGCATTTT,CASTHNQPQHF
-,-,TRBJ2-3,TRBV5-1,TGCGCCAGCGGGGAGTCCGGACCCTACACAGATACGCAGTATTTT,CASGESGPYTDTQYF
-,-,TRBJ2-5,TRBV27,TGTGCCAGCAGTTTCAGGTGGACCCAAGAGACCCAGTACTTC,CASSFRWTQETQYF
-,TRBD1,TRBJ2-3,TRBV4-1,TGCGCCAGCAGCCAAGGGCTCCTCGGGGGACAGGGGTCAGATACGCAGTATTTT,CASSQGLLGGQGSDTQYF
-,-,TRBJ2-7,TRBV20-1,TGCAGTGCTAGAGAGGCCCACGGGCAGTACTTC,CSAREAHGQYF